This T cell receptor beta chain was documented in a study of T-cell memory formation after mild COVID-19. Study context: TCR clusters largely stayed donor specific.

On this clonotype itself: Its antigen is currently unknown.

TCRdb re-analysed the 5' RACE reads in MiXCR, keeping a single row per CDR3 protein. The sample carries hundreds of thousands of distinct CDR3 sequences, roughly a fifth recorded once. Study conclusions and caveats: Researchers found some responding clones in pre-infection memory, a sign that cross-reactive memory joined. The main location of contracting CD4+ clones was CM and EM, and that of contracting CD8+ clones was EMRA.

The CDR3 covers 13 residues. The germline V gene encodes CDR1 SQVTM and CDR2 ANQGSEA. V trimming: 6 bases; J trimming: 5 bases; junction bases outside the gene matches: 9. Material: PBMCs or a T cell subset sorted from them (not recorded which). This receptor was taken from an adult woman who had mild COVID-19 (a few samples of this study predate the infection). Cell type and time point are not known. The J gene is TRBJ1-1, the V gene TRBV29-1; 7 bases map to TRBD1. The CDR3 bases are TGCAGCGTCGCAGGGACAGCGGGTACTGAAGCTTTCTTT. It specifies CSVAGTAGTEAFF.